The 25 T cell receptor beta chains in this list originate from one sample, sequenced in a study of T cells in pancreatic ductal adenocarcinoma. Selected pancreatic ductal adenocarcinoma patients had undergone surgery without neoadjuvant therapy. Here immunoSEQ multiplex PCR was the method, and the copy in TCRdb shows in-frame clones only, minus some. The sample gives about 98,000 clones, roughly 96% of which show up once; 2.5% to 3.5% is in the top ten. Sequencing was done on a sample of PBMCs. The receptors shown here come from a human donor with pancreatic ductal adenocarcinoma.

The chain is built from TRBV30 and TRBJ2-7; D remains unclear. CDR1 and CDR2 from the germline V gene are GTSNPN and SVGIG (reference sequence). V was pared by 1 base and J by 2 bases, with 6 bases between. This CDR3 is 12 amino acids long. The CDR3: CAWSDYPYEQYF. CDR3 in DNA: TGTGCCTGGAGTGACTACCCCTACGAGCAGTACTTC.

The chain carries TRBV28 and TRBJ1-2; maybe TRBD1 (5 bases). The CDR3 consists of 13 residues. V was cut by 3 bases and J by 7 bases, with 12 bases left in between. Germline CDR1 and CDR2: MDHEN and SYDVKM. The CDR3 DNA reads TGTGCCAGCAGTTTGCCAGGGTTGGGTGGCTACACCTTC. This codes for CASSLPGLGGYTF.

The chain is built from TRBV29-1 and TRBJ1-1, with TRBD1 as a possible D gene (6 bases). CDR3 length: 12 residues. Trimming removed 4 bases at V and 7 bases at J, with 13 bases between. In germline, CDR1 is SQVTM, CDR2 ANQGSEA. CDR3 nucleotide sequence: TGCAGCGTTGCCCGCACACAGGGTGAAGCTTTCTTT. It yields the protein CSVARTQGEAFF.

V and J are TRBV10-3 and TRBJ2-3; 9 bases align to TRBD2. This CDR3 is 16 amino acids long. V gave up 6 bases and J gave up 4 bases; unmatched junction bases: 11. CDR1 is ENHRY, CDR2 SYGVKD, per germline. The CDR3 loop reads CAIREYSGSDADTQYF. As DNA, the CDR3 is TGTGCCATCAGGGAATATAGCGGGAGCGACGCAGATACGCAGTATTTT.

The sample holds one count of this clone. CDR3 DNA: TGTGCCAGCAGAACCGGGTTAGCGGGAGTGGGCGAGCAGTACTTC. Its translation is CASRTGLAGVGEQYF. The chain combines TRBV6-5 with TRBJ2-7; 9 nucleotides align to TRBD2. The germline gives CDR1 MNHEY, CDR2 SVGAGI. V was pared by 6 bases and J by 6 bases, with 12 bases of the junction left unmatched. This CDR3 spans 15 amino acids.

V usage is TRBV27 and J usage is TRBJ2-5; TRBD2 aligns across 10 bases. With V trimmed by 0 bases and J by 0 bases, 1 base remained unmatched. This CDR3 contains 16 residues. Germline V lookup: CDR1 MNHEY, CDR2 SMNVEV (reference sequence). Written as DNA, the CDR3 is TGTGCCAGCAGTTTATCACTAGCGGGGTACCAAGAGACCCAGTACTTC. As protein: CASSLSLAGYQETQYF.

The CDR3, as DNA: TGTGCCAGCAGTGAAGGGTTAGGGCAGGGAAGCGAAAAACTGTTTTTT. It codes for CASSEGLGQGSEKLFF. This rearrangement joins TRBV25-1 to TRBJ1-4, with D tentatively TRBD1 (5 bases). The CDR3 runs to 16 residues. The V and J ends lost 2 bases and 8 bases respectively, with 18 bases between them. CDR1 is MGHDK, CDR2 SYGVNS, per germline.

Comments on this clone: The junction shows a germline mismatch at one end, possibly a read error. The chain is built from TRBV7-7 and TRBJ2-5; 7 bases align to TRBD2. Per germline, CDR1 SSHAT and CDR2 FNYEAQ (reference sequence). The CDR3 contains 15 residues. CDR3 sequence: CASSLTGGPQETQYF. DNA for the CDR3: TGTGCTAGCAGCTTAACGGGAGGCCCCCAAGAGACCCAGTACTTC.

This chain uses TRBV10-1 with TRBJ2-2, with D hard to call. Trimming left V 2 bases short and J 8 bases short, with 9 bases between. Germline loops: CDR1 WNHNN, CDR2 SYGVQD (reference sequence). This CDR3 is built from 13 residues. This chain's CDR3 is CASSERVTGELFF. CDR3 in DNA: TGCGCCAGCAGTGAGCGGGTTACGGGGGAGCTGTTTTTT.

The chain uses TRBV7-9 and TRBJ2-2; 7 bases agree with TRBD1. Germline V CDR1 and CDR2: SEHNR, FQNEAQ (reference sequence). The CDR3 loop spans 16 amino acids. With 8 bases clipped from V and 2 bases from J, the junction kept 11 bases outside the gene matches. The CDR3 region has the DNA TGTGCCAGCCGATATACCGGGACAGATAACACCGGGGAGCTGTTTTTT. Its translation is CASRYTGTDNTGELFF.

The V and J genes are TRBV5-1 and TRBJ2-3, with 13 bases matching TRBD2. V lost 7 bases to trimming and J lost 2 bases; unmatched junction nucleotides: 7. Germline values: CDR1 SGHRS, CDR2 YFSETQ. CDR3 length: 16 amino acids. The CDR3 sequence is CASRRLAGGPTDTQYF. Written as DNA, the CDR3 is TGCGCCAGCCGACGACTAGCGGGAGGACCCACAGATACGCAGTATTTT.

This clone came up a few times. This chain joins TRBV27 and TRBJ2-7; TRBD1 aligns across 10 bases. From germline, CDR1 is MNHEY and CDR2 SMNVEV (reference sequence). The CDR3 spans 13 residues. The J segment lost 3 bases and the V segment lost 8 bases, leaving 4 bases of the junction unmatched. CDR3: CASGGTGDYEQYF. In DNA, the CDR3 is TGTGCCAGCGGCGGGACAGGGGACTACGAGCAGTACTTC.

The chain joins TRBV6-1 to TRBJ2-1; no clear D. Trimming removed 0 bases at V and 0 bases at J, with 6 bases between. The CDR3 contains 15 residues. The germline gives CDR1 MNHNS, CDR2 SASEGT. The CDR3 nucleotides are TGTGCCAGCAGTGAAGCGGGCAGCTCCTACAATGAGCAGTTCTTC. Protein: CASSEAGSSYNEQFF.

The chain joins TRBV7-9 to TRBJ1-4; D is possibly TRBD1 (5 bases). V lost 1 base, J lost 8 bases, and 11 bases lay in between. The CDR3 spans 14 residues. Germline V gives CDR1 SEHNR, CDR2 FQNEAQ (reference sequence). The DNA of the CDR3 is TGTGCCAGCAGCTTAGGGGAGGGACGGGAAAAACTGTTTTTT. Encoded protein: CASSLGEGREKLFF.

This clone was detected once. This sequence joins TRBV7-9 and TRBJ2-1, with 11 bases aligning to TRBD2. The CDR3 is made up of 15 amino acids. J lost 8 bases, V lost 2 bases, and 5 bases had no gene match. Looked up from germline, CDR1 is SEHNR and CDR2 is FQNEAQ (reference sequence). CDR3 sequence (DNA): TGTGCCAGCAGCTTACTAGCGGGGGGCTTCGATGAGCAGTTCTTC. This translates into CASSLLAGGFDEQFF. Variable domain in full (rest from reference TRBV7-9 and TRBJ2-1): DTGVSQNPRHKITKRGQNVTFRCDPISEHNRLYWYRQTLGQGPEFLTYFQNEAQLEKSRLLSDRFSAERPKGSFSTLEIQRTEQGDSAMYLCASSLLAGGFDEQFFGPGTRLTVL.

A few counts support this clone. The rearrangement links TRBV11-2 to TRBJ1-1; a possible D gene is TRBD1 (6 bases). With 1 base removed from V and 6 bases from J, the gap between germline ends came to 12 bases. The CDR3 runs 14 residues. Germline V lookup: CDR1 SGHAT, CDR2 FQNNGV. The DNA for the CDR3 is TGTGCCAGCAGCTTAGTGGGAGGGGGGGCTGAAGCTTTCTTT. Its protein is CASSLVGGGAEAFF. The full variable domain, its missing parts supplied by reference TRBV11-2 and TRBJ1-1, is EAGVAQSPRYKIIEKRQSVAFWCNPISGHATLYWYQQILGQGPKLLIQFQNNGVVDDSQLPKDRFSAERLKGVDSTLKIQPAKLEDSAVYLCASSLVGGGAEAFFGQGTRLTVV.

The genes are TRBV25-1 and TRBJ2-5; D is perhaps TRBD2 (5 bases). The germline V gene has CDR1 MGHDK and CDR2 SYGVNS. V lost 1 base and J 0 bases, leaving 12 bases between the germline ends. The CDR3 has 16 amino acids. The CDR3 here is CASSESGTAYQETQYF. The CDR3, as DNA: TGTGCCAGCAGTGAATCGGGAACAGCCTACCAAGAGACCCAGTACTTC. The variable domain in full, with the rest retrieved from reference TRBV25-1 and TRBJ2-5, is EADIYQTPRYLVIGTGKKITLECSQTMGHDKMYWYQQDPGMELHLIHYSYGVNSTEKGDLSSESTVSRIRTEHFPLTLESARPSHTSQYLCASSESGTAYQETQYFGPGTRLLVL.

The chain employs TRBV18 and TRBJ1-2, with D perhaps matching TRBD1 (5 bases). The ends were cut back, 1 base at V and 3 bases at J, with 9 bases in the middle. Germline V gives CDR1 KGHSH, CDR2 LQKENI. CDR3 length equals 14 residues. The chain's CDR3 is CASSPRTGDYGYTF. CDR3 in DNA: TGTGCCAGCTCACCACGGACGGGGGACTATGGCTACACCTTC.

This clone was seen a few times. The chain recombines TRBV29-1 with TRBJ1-5; D uncertain. V was trimmed by 7 bases and J by 4 bases, leaving 14 bases between them. Germline values: CDR1 SQVTM, CDR2 ANQGSEA. The CDR3 covers 13 residues. CDR3 protein: CSAGGGDNQPQHF. The CDR3, as DNA: TGCAGCGCCGGAGGTGGGGATAATCAGCCCCAGCATTTT.

This chain joins TRBV30 and TRBJ1-4, with D uncertain. Trimming took off 4 bases at V and 7 bases at J, with 13 bases between the two ends. Per germline, CDR1 GTSNPN and CDR2 SVGIG (reference sequence). The CDR3 spans 13 residues. The CDR3 loop is CAWKRANGEKLFF. Written as DNA, the CDR3 is TGTGCCTGGAAAAGAGCTAATGGTGAAAAACTGTTTTTT.

CDR3 coding DNA: TGTGCCAGCTCACCATTCGAGGGCCGGGGGTCTGGAAACACCATATATTTT. It translates to CASSPFEGRGSGNTIYF. The chain combines TRBV18 with TRBJ1-3; possibly TRBD1 for D (5 bases). Trimming cost V 2 bases and J 1 base, with 15 bases left between them. Germline CDR1 KGHSH, CDR2 LQKENI. The CDR3 consists of 17 residues.

The genes are TRBV30 and TRBJ1-4; the D gene is possibly TRBD1 (5 bases). Germline CDR1 and CDR2: GTSNPN and SVGIG (reference sequence). CDR3 length equals 16 residues. The V and J ends lost 1 base and 5 bases respectively, with 17 bases between them. CDR3 region: CAWSAGTGGNNEKLFF. The CDR3 DNA follows: TGTGCCTGGAGTGCGGGGACCGGCGGGAACAATGAAAAACTGTTTTTT.

The chain links TRBV5-1 to TRBJ2-1; no firm D call. The CDR3 spans 15 residues. V lost 0 bases and J lost 2, with 9 bases in between. The germline CDR1 and CDR2 sequences are SGHRS and YFSETQ. CDR3 sequence: CASSLDRSTYNEQFF. The CDR3 nucleotides are TGCGCCAGCAGCTTGGACCGGTCAACCTACAATGAGCAGTTCTTC. Looking up the rest from reference TRBV5-1 and TRBJ2-1 gives the full variable domain: KAGVTQTPRYLIKTRGQQVTLSCSPISGHRSVSWYQQTPGQGLQFLFEYFSETQRNKGNFPGRFSGRQFSNSRSEMNVSTLELGDSALYLCASSLDRSTYNEQFFGPGTRLTVL.

V usage is TRBV11-3 and J usage is TRBJ2-7; the match to TRBD1 covers 8 bases. The CDR3 loop spans 12 amino acids. Germline V gene lookup returns CDR1 SGHNT and CDR2 YENEEA. Trimming cost V 4 bases and J 5 bases; bases outside gene matches: 1. The CDR3 is CASSSDRDEQYF. The CDR3 coding sequence is TGTGCCAGCAGCTCGGACAGGGACGAGCAGTACTTC.

The V gene is TRBV7-9, the J gene TRBJ2-3; D may be TRBD2 (6 bases). Trimming took off 6 bases at V and 2 bases at J, with 9 bases between the two ends. Looked up from germline, CDR1 is SEHNR and CDR2 is FQNEAQ (reference sequence). The CDR3 contains 13 residues. CDR3 sequence reads: CASRAGYTDTQYF. The CDR3 nucleotides read TGTGCCAGCAGGGCGGGGTACACAGATACGCAGTATTTT. Complete variable domain (other parts from reference TRBV7-9 and TRBJ2-3): DTGVSQNPRHKITKRGQNVTFRCDPISEHNRLYWYRQTLGQGPEFLTYFQNEAQLEKSRLLSDRFSAERPKGSFSTLEIQRTEQGDSAMYLCASRAGYTDTQYFGPGTRLTVL.